One sample yielded the 23 T cell receptor beta chains listed below, sequenced in a study of blood T cell repertoires in COVID-19 (dated by TCRdb to the early 2020s). Library method: the immunoSEQ multiplex PCR assay. The source is immuneACCESS, and TCRdb retained only in-frame sequences with V and J called. Part of the clones is not carried over; for the studies checked, unresolved V genes explain less than half of this, and the remainder is unexplained. The sample data list roughly 170,000 clones, and 79% of these were observed just once. The ten largest make up around 8.1% of the sample. Sequenced sample: peripheral blood. The source is a woman aged 55-69 years with COVID-19, enrolled during active disease.

This clone occurred once. The gene calls are TRBV30 and TRBJ1-1; unclear D gene. V shed 6 bases and J shed 0 bases, with 11 bases lying between them. The length of the CDR3 is 13 residues. In germline, CDR1 is GTSNPN, CDR2 SVGIG (reference sequence). DNA of the CDR3: TGTGCCTGCCTCACGAACATGAACACTGAAGCTTTCTTT. Encoded protein: CACLTNMNTEAFF.

This rearrangement joins TRBV19 to TRBJ1-2, with TRBD1 matching over 8 bases. The CDR3 is 11 amino acids. J gave up 7 bases and V 6 bases, and 1 base lay outside the gene matches. Germline CDR1 and CDR2: LNHDA and SQIVND (reference sequence). The CDR3 sequence is CASRDRVGYTF. CDR3 coding DNA: TGTGCCAGTAGGGACAGGGTTGGCTACACCTTC.

The J gene is TRBJ2-7, the V gene TRBV28; TRBD2 matches 7 bases. The CDR3 has 14 amino acids. In germline, CDR1 is MDHEN, CDR2 SYDVKM. Losses at the gene ends were 5 bases for V and 3 bases for J; bases not matched to a gene: 7. The CDR3 sequence: CASSKGGAGYEQYV. CDR3 DNA: TGTGCCAGCAGTAAGGGAGGGGCCGGCTACGAGCAGTACGTC.

CDR3 loop: CASSIRSGNPYEQYF. CDR3 DNA: TGTGCCAGTAGTATTCGGTCGGGGAATCCCTACGAGCAGTACTTC. This sequence joins TRBV19 and TRBJ2-7, with a tentative D call TRBD2 (5 bases). The CDR3 has 15 amino acids. CDR1 and CDR2 from the germline V gene are LNHDA and SQIVND (reference sequence). V dropped 3 bases and J dropped 2 bases, with 14 bases sitting between them.

The gene calls are TRBV28 and TRBJ2-7; 7 positions match TRBD1. With 7 bases clipped from V and 6 bases from J, the junction kept 12 bases outside the gene matches. The CDR3 has 14 amino acids. Germline values: CDR1 MDHEN, CDR2 SYDVKM. DNA for the CDR3: TGTGCCAGCACCTCAAACAGGGGCCTACGCGAGCAGTACGTC. Amino acid sequence: CASTSNRGLREQYV.

This clone was picked up a small number of times. V and J are TRBV28 and TRBJ2-4, with TRBD1 matching 8 bases. CDR1 is MDHEN, CDR2 SYDVKM, per germline. CDR3 size: 15 residues. The ends lost 4 bases at V and 6 bases at J; junction bases unmatched: 8. The CDR3: CASSSPTGVVNIQYF. The CDR3, as DNA: TGTGCCAGCAGTTCTCCGACAGGGGTTGTAAACATTCAGTACTTC.

The chain recombines TRBV28 with TRBJ2-6; a weak D match, TRBD1 (6 bases). The CDR3 has 14 amino acids. Germline V CDR1 and CDR2: MDHEN, SYDVKM. V lost 6 bases to trimming and J lost 4 bases, with 10 bases between them. CDR3 loop: CASRQGGGANVLTF. CDR3 coding DNA: TGTGCCAGCAGACAGGGTGGAGGGGCCAACGTCCTGACTTTC. Complete variable domain (other parts from reference TRBV28 and TRBJ2-6): DVKVTQSSRYLVKRTGEKVFLECVQDMDHENMFWYRQDPGLGLRLIYFSYDVKMKEKGDIPEGYSVSREKKERFSLILESASTNQTSMYLCASRQGGGANVLTFGAGSRLTVL.

Only a few counts were recorded for this clone. This rearrangement joins TRBV5-1 to TRBJ2-7; the match to TRBD1 covers 8 bases. Germline V gene sequence: CDR1 SGHRS, CDR2 YFSETQ. The trim removed 5 bases at V and 4 bases at J, leaving 5 bases unmatched. The CDR3 is made up of 13 amino acids. CDR3 protein: CASRRTGLYEQYF. In DNA, the CDR3 is TGCGCCAGCAGGCGGACAGGGCTTTACGAGCAGTACTTC.

V gene TRBV30 combines with J gene TRBJ2-5; TRBD2 aligns across 7 bases. With V trimmed by 1 base and J by 1 base, 3 bases remained unmatched. Germline V gene sequence: CDR1 GTSNPN, CDR2 SVGIG (reference sequence). CDR3 length: 14 amino acids. CDR3 amino acids: CAWSGLARQETQYF. DNA for the CDR3: TGTGCCTGGAGTGGACTAGCCCGCCAAGAGACCCAGTACTTC.

The rearrangement joins TRBV6-5 to TRBJ2-7; 7 positions agree with TRBD1. Per germline, CDR1 MNHEY and CDR2 SVGAGI. CDR3 size: 14 residues. The V segment lost 4 bases and the J segment 3 bases; nucleotides outside the gene matches: 6. CDR3 region: CASSSPRGNYEQYF. The CDR3 DNA sequence: TGTGCCAGCAGTTCCCCCAGGGGGAACTACGAGCAGTACTTC.

This clone was seen just once. This chain uses TRBV19 with TRBJ1-5; D is undetermined. CDR1 is LNHDA, CDR2 SQIVND, per germline (reference sequence). CDR3 length: 15 amino acids. V lost 2 bases and J lost 2, with 10 bases in between. The CDR3 bases are TGTGCCAGTAGTATAACCCCGCAGGGCAATCAGCCCCAGCATTTT. This gives the protein CASSITPQGNQPQHF.

This rearrangement joins TRBV5-1 to TRBJ1-2; no clear D gene. Germline V gene data show CDR1 as SGHRS and CDR2 as YFSETQ. Trimming shortened V by 1 base and J by 3 bases, and 19 bases separated the two germline ends. This CDR3 is built from 17 residues. This CDR3 reads CASSLNRGPVMDYGYTF. Written as DNA, the CDR3 is TGCGCCAGCAGCTTGAACAGAGGGCCGGTAATGGACTATGGCTACACCTTC.

The V gene is TRBV15, the J gene TRBJ1-1; D is unresolved. Trimming removed 0 bases from V and 5 bases from J, with 13 bases in between. The CDR3 sequence is 15 residues long. Germline V gives CDR1 LNHNV, CDR2 YYDKDF (reference sequence). CDR3 loop: CATSRDKAGGTEAFF. CDR3 sequence (DNA): TGTGCCACCAGCAGAGATAAGGCCGGAGGTACTGAAGCTTTCTTT.

The chain has TRBV5-1 and TRBJ1-4, with 7 bases matching TRBD1. The V gene's germline CDR1 is SGHRS and CDR2 YFSETQ. The CDR3 runs to 15 residues. The junction had 9 bases not matched to a gene; V was cut back by 2 bases and J by 8 bases. The CDR3 DNA reads as TGCGCCAGCAGCTTCTCCACAGGGGTCGGGGAAAAACTGTTTTTT. Amino acid sequence: CASSFSTGVGEKLFF.

The chain combines TRBV4-2 with TRBJ1-5, with D maybe TRBD1 (6 bases). V was cut by 0 bases and J by 7 bases, with 10 bases left in between. This CDR3 region has 14 residues. Germline CDR1 reads LGHNA; CDR2 reads YNFKEQ. CDR3 nucleotides: TGTGCCAGCAGCCAAGAGTCTGGACAGCAGCCCCAGCATTTT. Translated: CASSQESGQQPQHF.

The V gene is TRBV6-1, the J gene TRBJ2-1, with 7 bases matching TRBD1. The CDR3 is 16 amino acids. V gave up 0 bases and J gave up 3 bases; unmatched junction bases: 5. The germline CDR1 and CDR2 sequences are MNHNS and SASEGT. In DNA form, the CDR3 reads TGTGCCAGCAGTGAAGCGCACAGGGGTTACTACAATGAGCAGTTCTTC. Amino acids: CASSEAHRGYYNEQFF.

This chain connects TRBV27 to TRBJ2-7, with D maybe TRBD1 (6 bases). Germline lookup yields CDR1 MNHEY and CDR2 SMNVEV (reference sequence). V was cut by 7 bases and J by 7 bases, with 11 bases left in between. The CDR3 has 11 residues. As DNA, the CDR3 is TGTGCCAGCAAGGGGGTGGGTGAGCAGTACTTC. It translates to CASKGVGEQYF.

This sequence joins TRBV19 and TRBJ2-3; perhaps TRBD2 as D (6 bases). Germline V gene data show CDR1 as LNHDA and CDR2 as SQIVND (reference sequence). The CDR3 runs to 20 residues. V was pared by 6 bases and J by 0 bases, with 28 bases between. The CDR3 nucleotides are TGTGCCAGTAGATCGGGGGTCTCCTCCGGATTCTTTCCTAGCACAGATACGCAGTATTTT. Protein product: CASRSGVSSGFFPSTDTQYF.

V usage is TRBV30 and J usage is TRBJ2-7, with D perhaps matching TRBD1 (6 bases). Germline V lookup: CDR1 GTSNPN, CDR2 SVGIG (reference sequence). CDR3 length: 11 amino acids. The CDR3 sequence: CVVRGAYEQYF. The CDR3 coding sequence is TGTGTCGTCAGGGGAGCCTACGAGCAGTACTTC.

The V gene is TRBV7-2, the J gene TRBJ2-5, with TRBD2 identical over 10 bases. CDR1 is SGHTA, CDR2 FQGNSA, per germline. Unmatched junction bases numbered 13, after V lost 8 bases and J lost 4 bases. CDR3 length equals 16 residues. The CDR3 loop reads CASVPEVIAGGETQYF. As DNA, the CDR3 is TGTGCCAGCGTGCCCGAGGTCATAGCGGGAGGAGAGACCCAGTACTTC. The full variable domain, in which reference TRBV7-2 and TRBJ2-5 provide the parts outside the CDR3, is GAGVSQSPSNKVTEKGKDVELRCDPISGHTALYWYRQSLGQGLEFLIYFQGNSAPDKSGLPSDRFSAERTGGSVSTLTIQRTQQEDSAVYLCASVPEVIAGGETQYFGPGTRLLVL.

V is TRBV9 and J is TRBJ2-7; 9 bases fit TRBD1. The trim removed 1 base at V and 4 bases at J, leaving 6 bases unmatched. The germline V gene encodes CDR1 SGDLS and CDR2 YYNGEE. CDR3 size: 15 residues. The CDR3 reads CASSVPGTGSYEQYF. Here the CDR3 DNA reads TGTGCCAGCAGCGTACCGGGGACAGGGTCTTACGAGCAGTACTTC.

This clone was observed a single time. The chain carries TRBV19 and TRBJ2-7; 9 bases fit TRBD1. The V gene's germline CDR1 is LNHDA and CDR2 SQIVND (reference sequence). The length of the CDR3 is 15 residues. Trimming took 6 bases from V and 2 from J; bases not matched to a gene: 8. The CDR3 nucleotides read TGTGCCAGTAGAGGACAGGGGCAGGAGGCCTACGAGCAGTACGTC. Protein product: CASRGQGQEAYEQYV.

The chain employs TRBV11-1 and TRBJ2-4, with D possibly matching TRBD2 (5 bases). The germline V gene has CDR1 SGHAT and CDR2 FQDESV (reference sequence). The CDR3 spans 15 residues. The ends were cut back, 4 bases at V and 8 bases at J, with 18 bases in the middle. The CDR3 region has the DNA TGTGCCAGCAGCTCCAGGACTGATGCTGAGGACATTCAGTACTTC. This translates into CASSSRTDAEDIQYF.